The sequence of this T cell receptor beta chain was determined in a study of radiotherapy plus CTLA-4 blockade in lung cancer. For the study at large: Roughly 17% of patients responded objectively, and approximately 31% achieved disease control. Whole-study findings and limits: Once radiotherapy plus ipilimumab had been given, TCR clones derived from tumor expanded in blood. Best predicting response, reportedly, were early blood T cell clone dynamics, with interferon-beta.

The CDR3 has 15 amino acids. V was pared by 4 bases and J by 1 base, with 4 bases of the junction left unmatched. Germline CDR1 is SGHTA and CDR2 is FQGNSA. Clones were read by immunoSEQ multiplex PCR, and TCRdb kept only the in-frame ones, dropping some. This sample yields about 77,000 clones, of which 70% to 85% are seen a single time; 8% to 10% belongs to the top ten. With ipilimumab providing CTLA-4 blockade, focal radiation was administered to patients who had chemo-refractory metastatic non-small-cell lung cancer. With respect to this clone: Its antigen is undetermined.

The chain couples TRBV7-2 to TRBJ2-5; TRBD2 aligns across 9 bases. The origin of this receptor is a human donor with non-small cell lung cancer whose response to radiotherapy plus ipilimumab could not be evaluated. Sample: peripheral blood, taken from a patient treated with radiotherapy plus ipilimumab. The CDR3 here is CASSSGLATQETQYF. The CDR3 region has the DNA TGTGCCAGCAGCTCCGGACTAGCGACCCAAGAGACCCAGTACTTC.